The entry that follows covers one T cell receptor (beta chain) sequence. The antigen remains unidentified. These data come from a study of chemoradiotherapy in HPV16-positive cancers. Findings and caveats of the study: Non-HPV-specific T cells did not expand in tumors during treatment, whereas candidate HPV-specific clones and E7-related motifs did. For HPV16-positive patients, expanding HPV-responsive T cells associated with longer recurrence-free survival.

Repeated repertoire sampling spanned the course of chemoradiotherapy. Germline V gives CDR1 LNHDA, CDR2 SQIVND (reference sequence). The V end was cut by 9 bases, the J end by 0 bases, with 15 bases between. The CDR3 loop spans 15 amino acids. Sequencing was performed with immunoSEQ multiplex PCR; in TCRdb, only in-frame clones are kept and a portion is missing. This table has approximately 5,000 clones, just under 80% appearing once. The chain has TRBV19 and TRBJ1-3; D perhaps matches TRBD1 (5 bases). This specimen consisted of tumor tissue, obtained from a patient who underwent chemoradiotherapy. This TCR was sampled from a human donor with HPV-associated anogenital cancer. Written as DNA, the CDR3 is TGTGCCAGGTTGACAGTGGAGGGCTCTGGAAACACCATATATTTT. As protein: CARLTVEGSGNTIYF.